These 29 T cell receptor beta chains came from one sample sequenced in a study of OX40 agonist ivuxolimab in advanced cancers. TCRdb's copy holds only in-frame clones and misses some; the assay was immunoSEQ multiplex PCR. The sample includes approximately 77,000 clones, 80% to 95% seen only once; the top ten take 0.32%. Specimen: CD4+ or CD8+ T cells sorted from blood, collected in a trial of the OX40 agonist ivuxolimab. The receptors come from an adult with an advanced solid tumor such as melanoma, head and neck, liver or kidney cancer.

This clone was observed once. This rearrangement joins TRBV30 to TRBJ2-5, with TRBD1 as a possible D gene (5 bases). The germline V and J ends were trimmed by 3 bases and 1 base, with 9 bases remaining between them. Germline CDR1 reads GTSNPN; CDR2 reads SVGIG (reference sequence). The length of the CDR3 is 13 residues. The CDR3 loop is CAWSGQSQETQYF. The DNA of the CDR3 is TGTGCCTGGAGCGGACAAAGCCAAGAGACCCAGTACTTC.

The chain is built from TRBV9 and TRBJ1-2, with D unclear. Germline values: CDR1 SGDLS, CDR2 YYNGEE. V gave up 8 bases and J gave up 0 bases, with 14 bases separating them. The CDR3 is made up of 14 amino acids. CDR3 in DNA: TGTGCCAGAGGCTTCCTCCTAGCTAACTATGGCTACACCTTC. This codes for CARGFLLANYGYTF.

The chain recombines TRBV11-3 with TRBJ2-3, with TRBD2 identical over 12 bases. Germline CDR1 is SGHNT and CDR2 is YENEEA. This CDR3 has 16 residues. Trimming at V came to 1 base and at J to 6 bases, leaving 5 bases not matched to a gene. The CDR3 sequence: CASSLGLAGAADTQYF. The DNA of the CDR3 is TGTGCCAGCAGCTTAGGACTAGCGGGAGCCGCCGATACGCAGTATTTT.

The chain recombines TRBV5-1 with TRBJ1-2; D uncertain. Germline loops: CDR1 SGHRS, CDR2 YFSETQ. CDR3 length equals 13 residues. The V gene lost 4 bases and the J gene lost 8 bases, with 15 bases spanning the gap. The CDR3 DNA sequence: TGCGCCAGCAGCCCGGAGGGAGGGTTCGGCTACACCTTC. This sequence encodes CASSPEGGFGYTF. The variable domain in full, completed from reference TRBV5-1 and TRBJ1-2, reads KAGVTQTPRYLIKTRGQQVTLSCSPISGHRSVSWYQQTPGQGLQFLFEYFSETQRNKGNFPGRFSGRQFSNSRSEMNVSTLELGDSALYLCASSPEGGFGYTFGSGTRLTVV.

The chain is built from TRBV19 and TRBJ2-7; D possibly corresponds to TRBD1 (6 bases). From germline, CDR1 is LNHDA and CDR2 SQIVND (reference sequence). The CDR3 extends over 15 amino acids. V lost 1 base and J lost 2, with 12 bases in between. The DNA for the CDR3 is TGTGCCAGTAGTATAGGCTCTGGACAGACCTACGAGCAGTACTTC. Translating it yields CASSIGSGQTYEQYF.

This rearrangement joins TRBV9 to TRBJ1-2, with 7 bases lining up with TRBD1. CDR3 length equals 15 residues. CDR1 SGDLS and CDR2 YYNGEE come from the germline V gene. The V segment lost 4 bases and the J segment 5 bases; nucleotides outside the gene matches: 11. The chain's CDR3 is CASSIVGTGEYGYTF. The DNA of the CDR3 is TGTGCCAGCAGCATTGTAGGAACAGGGGAATATGGCTACACCTTC.

The chain combines TRBV7-9 with TRBJ2-7; either TRBD1 or TRBD2 may fit D (5 bases each). The length of the CDR3 is 13 residues. Germline assignment: CDR1 SEHNR and CDR2 FQNEAQ (reference sequence). V was cut by 5 bases and J by 3 bases, with 11 bases left in between. CDR3 nucleotide sequence: TGTGCCAGCAGCAGGGACGGATTCTACGAGCAGTACTTC. Amino acid sequence: CASSRDGFYEQYF.

The chain is built from TRBV15 and TRBJ2-2; TRBD2 matches 8 bases. Germline loops: CDR1 LNHNV, CDR2 YYDKDF (reference sequence). J gave up 3 bases and V 1 base, and 7 bases lay outside the gene matches. The CDR3 totals 17 residues. In nucleotides, the CDR3 is TGTGCCACCAGCAGAGGCCTTTGGCGGGGGGACACCGGGGAGCTGTTTTTT. This codes for CATSRGLWRGDTGELFF.

This CDR3 is CASREGLAPQETQYF. Here the CDR3 DNA reads TGCGCCAGCAGAGAAGGACTAGCCCCCCAAGAGACCCAGTACTTC. This rearrangement joins TRBV5-1 to TRBJ2-5, with 8 bases that match TRBD2. The CDR3 consists of 15 residues. From germline, CDR1 is SGHRS and CDR2 YFSETQ. Germline trimming cut 5 bases from V and 1 base from J; bases unmatched to any gene: 7.

The rearrangement joins TRBV9 to TRBJ2-7, with D perhaps matching TRBD2 (6 bases). This CDR3 contains 15 residues. The germline V gene encodes CDR1 SGDLS and CDR2 YYNGEE. Trimming took off 0 bases at V and 2 bases at J, with 12 bases between the two ends. CDR3 residues: CASSVGLDFPYEQYF. The CDR3 DNA reads as TGTGCCAGCAGCGTAGGACTAGATTTCCCCTACGAGCAGTACTTC.

The chain joins TRBV5-8 to TRBJ2-1; no clear D. Trimming cost V 4 bases and J 12 bases, with 11 bases left between them. CDR1 and CDR2 (germline): SGHTS, YDEGEE. This CDR3 has 11 amino acids. CDR3 sequence (DNA): TGTGCCAGCAGCCCGGATTGGGGGCAGTTCTTC. Its translation: CASSPDWGQFF.

This clone was seen more than once but under ten times. The rearrangement joins TRBV7-2 to TRBJ2-5; tentatively, D is TRBD1 (6 bases). CDR1 is SGHTA, CDR2 FQGNSA, per germline. Trimming removed 5 bases at V and 2 bases at J, with 9 bases between. This CDR3 is 13 amino acids long. The CDR3 loop is CASSPGQQETQYF. Written as DNA, the CDR3 is TGTGCCAGCAGCCCCGGACAGCAAGAGACCCAGTACTTC.

This clone is a singleton in its sample. The J gene is TRBJ2-5, the V gene TRBV5-1; the match to TRBD1 covers 7 bases. Germline-derived CDR1 and CDR2 are SGHRS and YFSETQ. The CDR3 spans 13 residues. With 3 bases clipped from V and 3 bases from J, the junction kept 2 bases outside the gene matches. The CDR3 region is CASSSTGEETQYF. DNA for the CDR3: TGCGCCAGCAGCTCCACAGGGGAAGAGACCCAGTACTTC.

This rearrangement joins TRBV6-5 to TRBJ2-7, with 9 bases matching TRBD1. Germline V lookup: CDR1 MNHEY, CDR2 SVGAGI. The CDR3 has 14 residues. The J segment lost 4 bases and the V segment lost 5 bases, leaving 6 bases of the junction unmatched. The CDR3 DNA sequence: TGTGCCAGCAGTAACCGACAGGGGGATTACGAGCAGTACTTC. This sequence encodes CASSNRQGDYEQYF.

V usage is TRBV18 and J usage is TRBJ2-1, with 13 positions matching TRBD2. The V and J ends lost 4 bases and 0 bases, in that order; junction bases with no gene match: 3. Germline V gene sequence: CDR1 KGHSH, CDR2 LQKENI. The CDR3 runs to 17 residues. CDR3 residues: CASSLLAGGNSYNEQFF. The DNA for the CDR3 is TGTGCCAGCTCACTACTAGCGGGGGGGAACTCCTACAATGAGCAGTTCTTC.

The rearrangement links TRBV4-3 to TRBJ2-1; perhaps TRBD2 as D (6 bases). The germline V gene encodes CDR1 LGHNA and CDR2 YSLEER. Deletions cut 3 bases from V and 7 bases from J, with 13 bases between. This CDR3 region has 14 residues. Here the CDR3 reads CASSQGTSQNEQFF. For the CDR3, the DNA is TGCGCCAGCAGCCAGGGTACTAGCCAAAATGAGCAGTTCTTC.

The gene calls are TRBV18 and TRBJ2-5; possibly TRBD1 for D (5 bases). The V gene's germline CDR1 is KGHSH and CDR2 LQKENI. CDR3 length: 13 amino acids. V was pared by 2 bases and J by 5 bases, with 9 bases between. CDR3 sequence reads: CASSPIGDETQYF. CDR3 coding DNA: TGTGCCAGCTCACCAATAGGGGATGAGACCCAGTACTTC.

V and J are TRBV29-1 and TRBJ2-1; 9 nucleotides match TRBD1. The V gene end was trimmed by 5 bases and the J gene end by 6 bases; junction bases not matched to a gene: 11. In germline, CDR1 is SQVTM, CDR2 ANQGSEA. The CDR3 covers 15 residues. This CDR3 reads CSVRAPGTGLNEQFF. For the CDR3, the DNA is TGCAGCGTTAGGGCCCCCGGGACAGGGCTCAATGAGCAGTTCTTC.

The V gene is TRBV19, the J gene TRBJ2-1; 16 nucleotides align to TRBD2. The junction had 11 bases not matched to a gene; V was cut back by 3 bases and J by 6 bases. This CDR3 contains 19 residues. Germline V CDR1 and CDR2: LNHDA, SQIVND (reference sequence). This chain's CDR3 is CASSMGLAGGPPVVNEQFF. CDR3 nucleotide sequence: TGTGCCAGTAGTATGGGACTAGCGGGAGGGCCCCCGGTAGTCAATGAGCAGTTCTTC.

The J gene is TRBJ1-1, the V gene TRBV30; D is possibly TRBD1 (6 bases). Germline CDR1 GTSNPN, CDR2 SVGIG (reference sequence). V was clipped by 0 bases and J by 5 bases, with 13 bases between them. The length of the CDR3 is 14 residues. CDR3 residues: CAWSVRGGTTEAFF. DNA of the CDR3: TGTGCCTGGAGTGTACGCGGGGGCACGACTGAAGCTTTCTTT.

The chain couples TRBV2 to TRBJ1-6, with 12 nucleotides matching TRBD1. The CDR3 extends over 15 amino acids. In germline, CDR1 is SNHLY, CDR2 FYNNEI. V lost 6 bases to trimming and J lost 14 bases; unmatched junction nucleotides: 11. CDR3 sequence (DNA): TGTGCCAGCAGCGGGACAGGGGGCGCGTTTAGAACCCTCCACTTT. Its protein product is CASSGTGGAFRTLHF.

This clone was counted once. The DNA for the CDR3 is TGCGCCAGCAGCCCCCTGGCAGGTCCAGTCCCCGGGGAGCTGTTTTTT. Protein: CASSPLAGPVPGELFF. This chain joins TRBV4-1 and TRBJ2-2, with no clear D. Germline V gene data show CDR1 as MGHRA and CDR2 as YSYEKL. CDR3 length: 16 residues. V lost 4 bases, J lost 6 bases, and 18 bases lay in between.

The genes are TRBV5-1 and TRBJ2-1; TRBD1 or TRBD2 may be the D gene (7 bases each). Germline V lookup: CDR1 SGHRS, CDR2 YFSETQ. The CDR3 has 15 residues. V lost 8 bases to trimming and J lost 9 bases, with 24 bases between them. The DNA of the CDR3 is TGCGCCAGTACCGACGACCATTCAGGGGGGGGTGAGCAGTTCTTC. Translated: CASTDDHSGGGEQFF.

This CDR3 reads CASSQQGEDNSPLHF. The CDR3 DNA follows: TGCGCCAGCAGCCAACAGGGGGAAGATAATTCACCCCTCCACTTT. The chain employs TRBV4-3 and TRBJ1-6, with 7 positions matching TRBD1. J was trimmed by 5 bases and V by 2 bases; bases with no gene match: 3. The CDR3 sequence is 15 residues long. CDR1 is LGHNA, CDR2 YSLEER, per germline.

This chain connects TRBV6-5 to TRBJ2-7, with TRBD2 identical over 7 bases. From germline, CDR1 is MNHEY and CDR2 SVGAGI. CDR3 size: 16 residues. With 4 bases clipped from V and 2 bases from J, the junction kept 11 bases outside the gene matches. CDR3 coding DNA: TGTGCCAGCAGTTTCCTGGGGAGGGTACCTCCCTACGAGCAGTACTTC. Amino acid sequence: CASSFLGRVPPYEQYF.

This clone showed up just a few times. The CDR3 is CASSPGGGGYGYTF. DNA for the CDR3: TGCGCCAGCAGCCCGGGGGGGGGCGGCTATGGCTACACCTTC. The chain combines TRBV5-1 with TRBJ1-2, with D perhaps matching TRBD1 (6 bases). V shed 4 bases and J shed 4 bases, with 14 bases lying between them. Germline V gene lookup returns CDR1 SGHRS and CDR2 YFSETQ. The CDR3 contains 14 residues.

The CDR3 sequence is CASSLAPGGGLQETQYF. The CDR3 region has the DNA TGCGCCAGCAGCTTGGCCCCCGGGGGGGGGCTACAAGAGACCCAGTACTTC. This chain uses TRBV5-1 with TRBJ2-5, with TRBD2 matching over 8 bases. CDR1 and CDR2 (germline): SGHRS, YFSETQ. The CDR3 runs to 17 residues. V shed 0 bases and J 2 bases; nucleotides not matched to a gene: 9.

The chain links TRBV7-2 to TRBJ2-7; tentatively, D is TRBD2 (6 bases). V lost 5 bases to trimming and J lost 4 bases, with 15 bases between them. The length of the CDR3 is 14 residues. The germline CDR1 and CDR2 sequences are SGHTA and FQGNSA. CDR3 region: CASSRSRSGYEQYF. The CDR3 region has the DNA TGTGCCAGCAGCCGGTCCCGAAGCGGGTACGAGCAGTACTTC.

The chain carries TRBV9 and TRBJ2-1; TRBD2 matches 8 bases. There are 19 residues in the CDR3. Germline CDR1 SGDLS, CDR2 YYNGEE. J gave up 10 bases and V 3 bases, and 24 bases lay outside the gene matches. In DNA form, the CDR3 reads TGTGCCAGCAGCGCCAGGGGCAGGGGAACCGGGGGGGCCCTAGAAGAGCAGTTCTTC. This codes for CASSARGRGTGGALEEQFF.